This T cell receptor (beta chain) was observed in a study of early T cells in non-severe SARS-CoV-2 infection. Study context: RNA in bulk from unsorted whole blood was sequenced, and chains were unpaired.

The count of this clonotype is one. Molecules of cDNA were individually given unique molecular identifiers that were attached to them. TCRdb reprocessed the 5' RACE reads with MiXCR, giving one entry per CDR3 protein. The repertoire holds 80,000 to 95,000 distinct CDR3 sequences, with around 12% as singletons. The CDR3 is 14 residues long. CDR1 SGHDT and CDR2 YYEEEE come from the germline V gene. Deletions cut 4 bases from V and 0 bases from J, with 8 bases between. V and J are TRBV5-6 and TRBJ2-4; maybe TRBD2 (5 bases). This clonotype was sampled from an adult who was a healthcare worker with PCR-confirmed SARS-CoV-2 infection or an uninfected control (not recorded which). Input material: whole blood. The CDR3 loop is CASSPGIAKNIQYF. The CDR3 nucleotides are TGTGCCAGCAGCCCCGGGATAGCCAAAAACATTCAGTACTTC. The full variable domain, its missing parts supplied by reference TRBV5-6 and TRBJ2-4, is DAGVTQSPTHLIKTRGQQVTLRCSPKSGHDTVSWYQQALGQGPQFIFQYYEEEERQRGNFPDRFSGHQFPNYSSELNVNALLLGDSALYLCASSPGIAKNIQYFGAGTRLSVL.